The T cell receptor beta chain under discussion was sequenced for a study of shared clonotypes between healthy human individuals. About the research overall: Per donor, three plates held CD4 naive cells, three held CD4 memory, two held CD8 naive and one held CD8 memory.

The CDR3 has 18 amino acids. The V segment lost 1 base and the J segment 2 bases; nucleotides outside the gene matches: 13. The germline gives CDR1 KGHSH, CDR2 LQKENI. This was a deep-level run. In the original processing: Junction-only immunoSEQ data arrived without quality scores, meaning filtering differed. TCRdb's table, derived via immunoSEQ multiplex PCR, lists solely in-frame clones and lacks some. For V, J and clone size, that table is used; D and trimming come from the DNA. The sample lists over a million clones, around 97% occurring once. The study's findings and limits: Naive subsets, compared against memory subsets, generally had larger estimated richness values.

Notes on this clone: Its antigen is undetermined.

The material sequenced was naive CD4+ T cells sorted from blood. Noted subset: CD45RA+ positively selected. The receptor was derived from a man in his thirties or forties in good health. The rearrangement uses TRBV18 and TRBJ1-2, with TRBD1 matching over 7 bases. CDR3 coding DNA: TGTGCCAGCTCACCACTCAAATTTGGGACAGCCCTGAACTATGGCTACACCTTC. It translates to CASSPLKFGTALNYGYTF.